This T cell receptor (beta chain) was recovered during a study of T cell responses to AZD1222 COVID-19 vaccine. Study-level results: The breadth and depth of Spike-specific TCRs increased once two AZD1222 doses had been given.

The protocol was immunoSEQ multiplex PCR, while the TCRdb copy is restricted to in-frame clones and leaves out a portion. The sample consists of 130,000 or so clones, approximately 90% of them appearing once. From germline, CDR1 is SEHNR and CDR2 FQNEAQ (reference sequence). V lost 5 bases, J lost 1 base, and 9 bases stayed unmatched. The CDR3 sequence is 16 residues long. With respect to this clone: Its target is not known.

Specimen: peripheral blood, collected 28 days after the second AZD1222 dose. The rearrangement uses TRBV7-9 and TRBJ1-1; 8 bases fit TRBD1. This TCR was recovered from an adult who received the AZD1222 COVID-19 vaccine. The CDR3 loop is CASSPWGGQGNTEAFF. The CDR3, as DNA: TGTGCCAGCAGCCCTTGGGGAGGACAGGGGAACACTGAAGCTTTCTTT.